This T cell receptor (beta chain) was recovered during a study of T cells in Graves' hyperthyroidism and ophthalmopathy. This clonotype appeared many times. Its specificity is not known. Duration under 3 months, a NOSPECS grade of at least 4, and a Clinical Activity Score of at least 3 characterized the ophthalmopathy patients. Based on clinical symptoms, serum thyroxine and TRAb, thyroid ultrasound and orbital computed tomography, diagnoses were reached. Study conclusions and caveats: In blood, most of the thyroid clonotypes expanded above 0.001 were also present. A model of 13 V-J pairs discriminated ophthalmopathy from stable hyperthyroidism.

The TCR beta CDR3 regions underwent amplification using RNA transcripts as the source. RT-PCR in the first round (using the HTBI primer set) targeted the TCR CDR3. TCRdb analysed the multiplex PCR reads with MiXCR anew, one entry per CDR3 protein. The sample lists roughly 650,000 distinct CDR3 sequences, 16% occurring once. The CDR3 contains 17 residues. V was cut by 2 bases and J by 0 bases, with 16 bases left in between. Germline V CDR1 and CDR2: KGHSH, LQKENI. The sequence was collected from a woman aged 40 to 50 with Graves' ophthalmopathy. V usage is TRBV18 and J usage is TRBJ1-1; D may be TRBD1 (5 bases). What was sequenced was blood. CDR3 DNA sequence: TGTGCCAGCTCACCAATCACCGCAGGGATCATGAACACTGAAGCTTTCTTT. Translation: CASSPITAGIMNTEAFF.